A selection of T cell receptor beta chains follows, all from one sample in a study of T-cell reconstitution after alpha-beta-depleted transplantation in children. TCRdb recomputed calls from the PCR reads with MiXCR, one row per CDR3 protein. The sample records some 340,000 distinct CDR3 sequences, approximately 10% being singletons. The sample here was PBMCs from the stem cell graft donor, taken from the stem cell graft. Source of these receptors: a human donor who donated a stem cell graft to a child with acute lymphoblastic leukemia. Both conserved end residues are part of each CDR3. Fields, in order: clone size, D gene, V gene, J gene, CDR3 DNA, CDR3 protein. A D gene is named only where the DNA matches it firmly. Clone size is not always given. Where it is, it says once, few, many or a class for expanded clones.

clone size: few
D gene: NA
V gene: TRBV20-1
J gene: TRBJ2-2
CDR3 DNA: TGCAGTGCGAAATCCCCTGGTCGGACAGCATCCGGGGAGCTGTTTTTT
CDR3 protein: CSAKSPGRTASGELFF

clone size: few
D gene: NA
V gene: TRBV7-2
J gene: TRBJ2-3
CDR3 DNA: TGTGCCAGCAAAGAACAGGTTGGCACAGATACGCAGTATTTT
CDR3 protein: CASKEQVGTDTQYF

clone size: few
D gene: NA
V gene: TRBV29-1
J gene: TRBJ2-1
CDR3 DNA: TGCAGCGTTGAACTCCCCTCCGGGACCTACAATGAGCAGTTCTTC
CDR3 protein: CSVELPSGTYNEQFF

clone size: NA
D gene: NA
V gene: TRBV6-4
J gene: TRBJ2-2
CDR3 DNA: TGTGCCAGCACCAGGGGCACGAACACCGGGGAGCTGTTTTTT
CDR3 protein: CASTRGTNTGELFF

clone size: few
D gene: TRBD2
V gene: TRBV27
J gene: TRBJ2-5
CDR3 DNA: TGTGCCAGCAGCGCTGGCGGGAGGGACCAAGAGACCCAGTACTTC
CDR3 protein: CASSAGGRDQETQYF

clone size: few
D gene: NA
V gene: TRBV7-3
J gene: TRBJ1-2
CDR3 DNA: TGTGCCAGCAGCCCGGGAGTGATTGGCTACACCTTC
CDR3 protein: CASSPGVIGYTF

clone size: many
D gene: NA
V gene: TRBV24-1
J gene: TRBJ2-3
CDR3 DNA: TGTGCCACCAGTGAGTCAGGAACAGATACGCAGTATTTT
CDR3 protein: CATSESGTDTQYF

clone size: many
D gene: NA
V gene: TRBV10-3
J gene: TRBJ1-1
CDR3 DNA: TGTGCCATCAGTTTCCAAGAGGACACTGAAGCTTTCTTT
CDR3 protein: CAISFQEDTEAFF

clone size: few
D gene: TRBD1
V gene: TRBV7-9
J gene: TRBJ2-7
CDR3 DNA: TGTGCCAGCAGCTCCCCGGGACAGGCGGCGGGGCAGTACTTC
CDR3 protein: CASSSPGQAAGQYF

clone size: NA
D gene: NA
V gene: TRBV4-3
J gene: TRBJ1-1
CDR3 DNA: TGCGCCAGCAGCCAAGATTGGGACACTGAAGCTTTCTTT
CDR3 protein: CASSQDWDTEAFF

clone size: few
D gene: NA
V gene: TRBV5-1
J gene: TRBJ2-1
CDR3 DNA: TGCGCCAGCAGCTCCCTATGGGAAAGCTCCTACAATGAGCAGTTCTTC
CDR3 protein: CASSSLWESSYNEQFF

clone size: NA
D gene: TRBD1
V gene: TRBV5-1
J gene: TRBJ2-7
CDR3 DNA: TGCGCCAGCAGCGCGGACAGGGGGTTCTCCTACGAGCAGTACTTC
CDR3 protein: CASSADRGFSYEQYF

clone size: NA
D gene: NA
V gene: TRBV7-9
J gene: TRBJ1-4
CDR3 DNA: TGTGCCAGCAGCTCGTTTAAGGGGGGCACTAATGAAAAACTGTTTTTT
CDR3 protein: CASSSFKGGTNEKLFF

clone size: NA
D gene: NA
V gene: TRBV2
J gene: TRBJ2-1
CDR3 DNA: TGTGCCAGCAGGGGCACGGGCGCGAGCTCCTACAATGAGCAGTTCTTC
CDR3 protein: CASRGTGASSYNEQFF

clone size: many
D gene: NA
V gene: TRBV7-9
J gene: TRBJ2-1
CDR3 DNA: TGTGCCAGCAGCTGGTCGAGGGTTGAAACCTACAATGAGCAGTTCTTC
CDR3 protein: CASSWSRVETYNEQFF

clone size: many
D gene: NA
V gene: TRBV9
J gene: TRBJ2-2
CDR3 DNA: TGTGCCAGCAGCGTAGAAACAGGGAACACCGGGGAGCTGTTTTTT
CDR3 protein: CASSVETGNTGELFF

clone size: NA
D gene: TRBD2
V gene: TRBV12-3/TRBV12-4
J gene: TRBJ2-3
CDR3 DNA: TGTGCCAGCAGTATCGGGGCGGGGGGCACAGATACGCAGTATTTT
CDR3 protein: CASSIGAGGTDTQYF

clone size: NA
D gene: NA
V gene: TRBV7-9
J gene: TRBJ2-7
CDR3 DNA: TGTGCCAGCAGCCCCCCACATGGGGACGCCTCCTACGAGCAGTACTTC
CDR3 protein: CASSPPHGDASYEQYF

clone size: NA
D gene: NA
V gene: TRBV20-1
J gene: TRBJ1-5
CDR3 DNA: TGCAGCATGGGAGCGGCGCTCAATCAGCCCCAGCATTTT
CDR3 protein: CSMGAALNQPQHF

clone size: many
D gene: NA
V gene: TRBV27
J gene: TRBJ2-3
CDR3 DNA: TGTGCCAGCAGTTTGATAGCTACAGATACGCAGTATTTT
CDR3 protein: CASSLIATDTQYF

clone size: few
D gene: TRBD1
V gene: TRBV5-5
J gene: TRBJ2-7
CDR3 DNA: TGTGCCAGCAGCTTTGGGGACAGGGTCTACGAGCAGTACTTC
CDR3 protein: CASSFGDRVYEQYF

clone size: NA
D gene: NA
V gene: TRBV27
J gene: TRBJ2-1
CDR3 DNA: TGTGCCAGCAGAAGAGCAGGGCGCTCCTACAATGAGCAGTTCTTC
CDR3 protein: CASRRAGRSYNEQFF

clone size: few
D gene: NA
V gene: TRBV15
J gene: TRBJ2-2
CDR3 DNA: TGTGCCACCAGCAGAGATTTTCGGACCGGGGAGCTGTTTTTT
CDR3 protein: CATSRDFRTGELFF

clone size: NA
D gene: NA
V gene: TRBV6-2/TRBV6-3
J gene: TRBJ1-5
CDR3 DNA: TGTGCCAGCAGTCCCACACTAATCACAGCAGACCGGGCTTATAGCAATCAGCCCCAGCATTTT
CDR3 protein: CASSPTLITADRAYSNQPQHF

clone size: few
D gene: TRBD1
V gene: TRBV3-1
J gene: TRBJ2-3
CDR3 DNA: TGTGCCAGCAGCCCCCCCCTGGGACAGGGCACAGATACGCAGTATTTT
CDR3 protein: CASSPPLGQGTDTQYF

clone size: NA
D gene: TRBD1
V gene: TRBV20-1
J gene: TRBJ1-1
CDR3 DNA: TGCAGTGCTAGCGTGCCTGGACAGGGGAAGGGCACTGAAGCTTTCTTT
CDR3 protein: CSASVPGQGKGTEAFF

clone size: NA
D gene: NA
V gene: TRBV29-1
J gene: TRBJ2-5
CDR3 DNA: TGCAGCGTTGGTGGCAGGGGCCAAGAGACCCAGTACTTC
CDR3 protein: CSVGGRGQETQYF

clone size: few
D gene: TRBD1
V gene: TRBV5-6
J gene: TRBJ2-1
CDR3 DNA: TGTGCCAGCAGCTACTACCGGGACAGAACCTACAATGAGCAGTTCTTC
CDR3 protein: CASSYYRDRTYNEQFF

clone size: many
D gene: TRBD2
V gene: TRBV20-1
J gene: TRBJ2-1
CDR3 DNA: TGCAGTGCGAGGCTAGCGGGAGGGAGCTCCTACAATGAGCAGTTCTTC
CDR3 protein: CSARLAGGSSYNEQFF

clone size: NA
D gene: TRBD2
V gene: TRBV15
J gene: TRBJ2-7
CDR3 DNA: TGTGCCACCAGCAGAGATCAAGCGGGGGGCCACGAGCAGTACTTC
CDR3 protein: CATSRDQAGGHEQYF

clone size: many
D gene: TRBD2
V gene: TRBV28
J gene: TRBJ2-5
CDR3 DNA: TGTGCCAGCAGATCCGGACTAGCGGGAGGGGAGACCCAGTACTTC
CDR3 protein: CASRSGLAGGETQYF

clone size: many
D gene: TRBD1
V gene: TRBV28
J gene: TRBJ1-1
CDR3 DNA: TGTGCCAGCAGTTTCCACCGGGACAGGGTCATGAACACTGAAGCTTTCTTT
CDR3 protein: CASSFHRDRVMNTEAFF

clone size: NA
D gene: TRBD1
V gene: TRBV9
J gene: TRBJ1-2
CDR3 DNA: TGTGCCAGCAGCACGGGACAGGGGGCAGTTGGATACACCTTC
CDR3 protein: CASSTGQGAVGYTF

clone size: few
D gene: TRBD1
V gene: TRBV4-3
J gene: TRBJ2-7
CDR3 DNA: TGCGCCAGCAGCCAAGGCGGGACAGGGAGGGCCTACGAGCAGTACTTC
CDR3 protein: CASSQGGTGRAYEQYF

clone size: NA
D gene: NA
V gene: TRBV7-9
J gene: TRBJ2-1
CDR3 DNA: TGTGCCTCCCTTACGGGGCCGGGTGAGCAGTTCTTC
CDR3 protein: CASLTGPGEQFF

clone size: few
D gene: TRBD2
V gene: TRBV20-1
J gene: TRBJ2-1
CDR3 DNA: TGCAGTGCTCTCGGGACTAGCGAACACGCGGGGAATGAGCAGTTCTTC
CDR3 protein: CSALGTSEHAGNEQFF

clone size: NA
D gene: NA
V gene: TRBV7-9
J gene: TRBJ2-2
CDR3 DNA: TGTGCCAGCAGCCAACAAACAGGAGGCGCGACCGGGGAGCTGTTTTTT
CDR3 protein: CASSQQTGGATGELFF

clone size: few
D gene: TRBD2
V gene: TRBV3-1
J gene: TRBJ2-5
CDR3 DNA: TGTGCCAGCAGCCAAGAAGCGACTAGCGGGAGTGGAGAGACCCAGTACTTC
CDR3 protein: CASSQEATSGSGETQYF

clone size: NA
D gene: TRBD2
V gene: TRBV28
J gene: TRBJ2-4
CDR3 DNA: TGTGCCAGCAGGAGGAGACTAGCGGGACGGGACATTCAGTACTTC
CDR3 protein: CASRRRLAGRDIQYF

clone size: many
D gene: TRBD1
V gene: TRBV5-1
J gene: TRBJ2-7
CDR3 DNA: TGCGCCAGCAGCTTGGCAGGACAGGGGAGGAAGCAGTACTTC
CDR3 protein: CASSLAGQGRKQYF

clone size: NA
D gene: NA
V gene: TRBV3-1
J gene: TRBJ2-1
CDR3 DNA: TGTGCCAGCAGCCAAGAGGAGACAGACTACAATGAGCAGTTCTTC
CDR3 protein: CASSQEETDYNEQFF

clone size: many
D gene: TRBD2
V gene: TRBV4-1
J gene: TRBJ2-3
CDR3 DNA: TGCGCCAGCAGCCTAGGACTAGCGGACACAGATACGCAGTATTTT
CDR3 protein: CASSLGLADTDTQYF

clone size: many
D gene: NA
V gene: TRBV12-3/TRBV12-4
J gene: TRBJ2-3
CDR3 DNA: TGTGCCAGCAGGTTACCCCCCAATACGCAGTATTTT
CDR3 protein: CASRLPPNTQYF

clone size: NA
D gene: NA
V gene: TRBV5-4
J gene: TRBJ2-7
CDR3 DNA: TGTGCCAGCAGCGAGGACGTTTACGAGCAGTACTTC
CDR3 protein: CASSEDVYEQYF

clone size: few
D gene: TRBD2
V gene: TRBV20-1
J gene: TRBJ2-3
CDR3 DNA: TGCAGTGCTGGCAAGCGGGAGGTTATCACAGATACGCAGTATTTT
CDR3 protein: CSAGKREVITDTQYF

clone size: few
D gene: NA
V gene: TRBV15
J gene: TRBJ2-1
CDR3 DNA: TGTGCCACCAGCAGAGCCGGGACACTATACAATGAGCAGTTCTTC
CDR3 protein: CATSRAGTLYNEQFF

clone size: few
D gene: NA
V gene: TRBV27
J gene: TRBJ1-6
CDR3 DNA: TGTGCCAGCAGTTCCCGGCAGGGGAATTCACCCCTCCACTTT
CDR3 protein: CASSSRQGNSPLHF

clone size: NA
D gene: NA
V gene: TRBV5-1
J gene: TRBJ2-5
CDR3 DNA: TGCGCCAGCACCCCGGCCTGGGACGGAGAGACCCAGTACTTC
CDR3 protein: CASTPAWDGETQYF

clone size: NA
D gene: TRBD1
V gene: TRBV3-1
J gene: TRBJ1-2
CDR3 DNA: TGTGCCAGCAGCCAACAAGGGGGCGGAAATTCCTATGGCTACACCTTC
CDR3 protein: CASSQQGGGNSYGYTF

clone size: many
D gene: NA
V gene: TRBV12-3/TRBV12-4
J gene: TRBJ2-7
CDR3 DNA: TGTGCCAGCAGTCCGTTTGGAGCGGACTACGAGCAGTACTTC
CDR3 protein: CASSPFGADYEQYF

clone size: few
D gene: TRBD1
V gene: TRBV5-6
J gene: TRBJ1-2
CDR3 DNA: TGTGCCAGCAGCTTGGCCAGAACAGGGGTCAATGGCTACACCTTC
CDR3 protein: CASSLARTGVNGYTF

clone size: NA
D gene: TRBD1
V gene: TRBV23-1
J gene: TRBJ2-3
CDR3 DNA: TGCGCCAGCAGGAGGGACAGGGGATCCGCAGATACGCAGTATTTT
CDR3 protein: CASRRDRGSADTQYF

clone size: NA
D gene: TRBD2
V gene: TRBV20-1
J gene: TRBJ2-1
CDR3 DNA: TGCAGTGCTGTACTAGCGGACGCCGACAATGAGCAGTTCTTC
CDR3 protein: CSAVLADADNEQFF

clone size: NA
D gene: NA
V gene: TRBV28
J gene: TRBJ2-5
CDR3 DNA: TGTGCCAGCAGGGGGGGCGGGGAGGGCCACGAGACCCAGTACTTC
CDR3 protein: CASRGGGEGHETQYF

clone size: many
D gene: NA
V gene: TRBV5-1
J gene: TRBJ2-7
CDR3 DNA: TGCGCCAGCAGCAACTACGAGCAGTACTTC
CDR3 protein: CASSNYEQYF